Shown below are 8 T cell receptor beta chains from a single sample sequenced in a study of blood T cell repertoires in COVID-19. The assay was immunoSEQ multiplex PCR, and TCRdb's table has in-frame clones only and misses some. The data hold about 190,000 clones, with around 86% observed a single time. Sequenced material: peripheral blood. The source is a woman aged 40 to 50 with acute or convalescent COVID-19.

This sequence joins TRBV30 and TRBJ2-1, with TRBD1 as a possible D gene (7 bases). Trimming pared 4 bases from V and 4 bases from J, leaving 14 bases between. Germline CDR1 reads GTSNPN; CDR2 reads SVGIG (reference sequence). The CDR3 runs to 14 residues. CDR3 coding DNA: TGTGCCTGGACAGGGGGGCTCCTGTACAATGAGCAGTTCTTC. Its protein is CAWTGGLLYNEQFF. The complete variable domain, with remaining parts taken from reference TRBV30 and TRBJ2-1, reads SQTIHQWPATLVQPVGSPLSLECTVEGTSNPNLYWYRQAAGRGLQLLFYSVGIGQISSEVPQNLSASRPQDRQFILSSKKLLLSDSGFYLCAWTGGLLYNEQFFGPGTRLTVL.

This sequence joins TRBV28 and TRBJ2-7, with unresolved D. The germline gives CDR1 MDHEN, CDR2 SYDVKM. V was trimmed by 6 bases and J by 4 bases, leaving 10 bases between them. This CDR3 is built from 12 residues. The CDR3 is CASSQTGYEQYF. CDR3 DNA: TGTGCCAGCAGCCAGACTGGATACGAGCAGTACTTC.

This chain uses TRBV5-6 with TRBJ2-7, with D perhaps TRBD1 (6 bases). Trimming left V 2 bases short and J 1 base short, with 13 bases between. This CDR3 has 15 amino acids. Germline V lookup: CDR1 SGHDT, CDR2 YYEEEE. In nucleotides, the CDR3 is TGTGCCAGCAGCTTCCTGGCTACAGGGTCCTACGAGCAGTACTTC. Translation: CASSFLATGSYEQYF.

This chain uses TRBV6-8 with TRBJ2-7; 9 positions agree with TRBD1. Germline CDR1 and CDR2: MNHGY and SAAAGT. The CDR3 is 16 residues long. With 7 bases clipped from V and 5 bases from J, the junction kept 15 bases outside the gene matches. This CDR3 reads CASTNGSRDRAHEQYF. In DNA form, the CDR3 reads TGTGCCAGCACCAACGGAAGCCGGGACAGGGCCCACGAGCAGTACTTC.

The DNA of the CDR3 is TGTGCCAGCAGCCACCGGACTAGTGTAGAGACCCAGTACTTC. Protein product: CASSHRTSVETQYF. This chain uses TRBV11-3 with TRBJ2-5; TRBD2 matches at 7 bases. This CDR3 is 14 amino acids long. Germline V lookup: CDR1 SGHNT, CDR2 YENEEA. Trimming took 5 bases from V and 4 from J; bases not matched to a gene: 7. The full variable domain, its missing parts supplied by reference TRBV11-3 and TRBJ2-5, is EAGVVQSPRYKIIEKKQPVAFWCNPISGHNTLYWYLQNLGQGPELLIRYENEEAVDDSQLPKDRFSAERLKGVDSTLKIQPAELGDSAVYLCASSHRTSVETQYFGPGTRLLVL.

This chain uses TRBV4-1 with TRBJ1-5, with 9 bases aligning to TRBD1. The germline V gene has CDR1 MGHRA and CDR2 YSYEKL. V dropped 5 bases and J dropped 9; count of bases not matched to a gene: 11. This CDR3 is built from 15 residues. The DNA for the CDR3 is TGCGCCAGCAGCTCGGGACAGGGACCCCTCGGGCCCCAGCATTTT. Translation: CASSSGQGPLGPQHF.

V and J are TRBV7-9 and TRBJ2-1, with 8 bases fitting TRBD1. CDR1 and CDR2 (germline): SEHNR, FQNEAQ (reference sequence). This CDR3 comprises 14 residues. Trimming at V came to 3 bases and at J to 3 bases, leaving 1 base not matched to a gene. Written as DNA, the CDR3 is TGTGCCAGCAGCTTCGGACAGGGCTACAATGAGCAGTTCTTC. Translating gives CASSFGQGYNEQFF.

This chain uses TRBV5-1 with TRBJ1-6, with D perhaps matching TRBD1 (5 bases). V was pared by 4 bases and J by 0 bases, with 11 bases between. The length of the CDR3 is 16 residues. Germline lookup yields CDR1 SGHRS and CDR2 YFSETQ. CDR3 in amino acids: CASSTQGSSYNSPLHF. The CDR3 DNA reads TGCGCCAGCAGCACGCAGGGATCCTCCTATAATTCACCCCTCCACTTT. The full variable domain, its missing parts supplied by reference TRBV5-1 and TRBJ1-6, is KAGVTQTPRYLIKTRGQQVTLSCSPISGHRSVSWYQQTPGQGLQFLFEYFSETQRNKGNFPGRFSGRQFSNSRSEMNVSTLELGDSALYLCASSTQGSSYNSPLHFGNGTRLTVT.